Each of the 28 T cell receptor beta chains below was sequenced from the same sample in a study of blood T cell repertoires in COVID-19. Libraries were prepared by immunoSEQ multiplex PCR; TCRdb keeps only in-frame clonotypes and omits some of them. The sample shows around 470,000 clones, roughly nine tenths of them seen only once. Source material: peripheral blood. Receptors were obtained from a man younger than 30 with COVID-19, enrolled during active disease.

This clone is a singleton in its sample. The J gene is TRBJ2-2, the V gene TRBV7-9, with 8 bases matching TRBD1. V was pared by 6 bases and J by 5 bases, with 5 bases of the junction left unmatched. Germline loops: CDR1 SEHNR, CDR2 FQNEAQ (reference sequence). The CDR3 runs 14 residues. The CDR3 DNA reads TGTGCCAGCAGGCAGGGACAGGATACCGGGGAGCTGTTTTTT. Its translation is CASRQGQDTGELFF.

This clone was detected once. The V call is TRBV19, the J call TRBJ2-7; D not resolved. The CDR3 has 13 amino acids. The germline gives CDR1 LNHDA, CDR2 SQIVND (reference sequence). Between the trimmed V and J ends, which lost 5 bases and 3 bases, there was a span of 11 bases. CDR3 sequence (DNA): TGTGCCAGTAGTGCCTCCACGGGCTACGAGCAGTACTTC. This translates into CASSASTGYEQYF.

The chain has TRBV19 and TRBJ2-7, with 8 bases identical to TRBD1. The junction had 5 bases not matched to a gene; V was cut back by 5 bases and J by 5 bases. From germline, CDR1 is LNHDA and CDR2 SQIVND (reference sequence). The CDR3 runs 13 residues. This CDR3 is CASSETGGNEQYF. Here the CDR3 DNA reads TGTGCCAGTAGTGAAACAGGGGGAAACGAGCAGTACTTC.

This chain joins TRBV11-2 and TRBJ2-7; 10 nucleotides line up with TRBD2. The V and J ends lost 7 bases and 0 bases, in that order; junction bases with no gene match: 0. CDR1 is SGHAT and CDR2 is FQNNGV in the germline V gene. The CDR3 has 13 residues. The CDR3 is CASTSGSSYEQYF. CDR3 coding DNA: TGTGCCAGCACTAGCGGGAGCTCCTACGAGCAGTACTTC.

The gene calls are TRBV6-6 and TRBJ1-5; TRBD1 agrees at 10 bases. Germline V lookup: CDR1 MNHNY, CDR2 SVGAGI (reference sequence). The junction had 3 bases not matched to a gene; V was cut back by 7 bases and J by 3 bases. The CDR3 has 14 residues. The CDR3 DNA follows: TGTGCCAGCATCGGGACAGGGGTCAATCAGCCCCAGCATTTT. This gives the protein CASIGTGVNQPQHF.

This rearrangement joins TRBV2 to TRBJ1-5; TRBD1 is a possible D gene (6 bases). V dropped 11 bases and J dropped 8 bases, with 19 bases sitting between them. The CDR3 runs to 13 residues. Germline-derived CDR1 and CDR2 are SNHLY and FYNNEI. CDR3 nucleotides: TGTGCCTCCGGTGAGGGGGGGGGAAAGCCCCAGCATTTT. This encodes CASGEGGGKPQHF.

This clone occurred once. At one end, the junction sequence differs from germline, possibly due to a read error. The chain joins TRBV5-4 to TRBJ2-7, with 9 bases identical to TRBD1. This CDR3 contains 15 residues. Germline V gene sequence: CDR1 SGHNT, CDR2 YYREEE (reference sequence). The CDR3 spells CASRSLGQGFYEQSF. Written as DNA, the CDR3 is TGTGCCAGCAGATCTCTGGGACAGGGTTTTTACGAGCAGAGCTTC.

The chain uses TRBV5-8 and TRBJ2-7, with TRBD1 matching 9 bases. J was trimmed by 9 bases and V by 0 bases; bases with no gene match: 4. The V gene's germline CDR1 is SGHTS and CDR2 YDEGEE. CDR3 length: 13 amino acids. The CDR3, as DNA: TGTGCCAGCAGCTTGGAGGGACAGGGTCCGCAGTACTTC. Translating gives CASSLEGQGPQYF.

The rearrangement joins TRBV5-5 to TRBJ1-4; a possible D gene is TRBD1 (5 bases). The CDR3 has 15 residues. Deletions cut 4 bases from V and 2 bases from J, with 12 bases between. Germline V gene sequence: CDR1 SGHKS, CDR2 YYEKEE (reference sequence). The CDR3 nucleotides read TGTGCCAGCAGCCGCCGGGGGATCACTAATGAAAAACTGTTTTTT. Protein sequence: CASSRRGITNEKLFF.

The count of this clone is one. The chain combines TRBV6-6 with TRBJ1-5; 9 positions match TRBD1. CDR1 is MNHNY, CDR2 SVGAGI, per germline (reference sequence). V shed 5 bases and J 6 bases; nucleotides not matched to a gene: 11. The CDR3 has 16 residues. The CDR3 loop is CASSPNSGQGGQPQHF. For the CDR3, the DNA is TGTGCCAGCAGTCCCAACTCGGGACAGGGCGGTCAGCCCCAGCATTTT.

The chain links TRBV7-6 to TRBJ2-1; 11 bases align to TRBD2. The germline CDR1 and CDR2 sequences are SGHVS and FNYEAQ. After removal of 5 bases from V and 4 bases from J, the junction contained 4 bases not matched to a gene. The CDR3 loop spans 15 amino acids. CDR3 bases: TGTGCCAGCAGCCTTGGGACTAGCGGATACAATGAGCAGTTCTTC. Residues: CASSLGTSGYNEQFF.

The chain carries TRBV29-1 and TRBJ2-1, with 7 bases aligning to TRBD2. The V gene end was trimmed by 6 bases and the J gene end by 3 bases; junction bases not matched to a gene: 11. Germline V gene lookup returns CDR1 SQVTM and CDR2 ANQGSEA. The CDR3 has 15 amino acids. CDR3 sequence: CSVNSGGLDYNEQFF. CDR3 DNA: TGCAGCGTCAATTCGGGCGGACTAGACTACAATGAGCAGTTCTTC.

The rearrangement links TRBV5-4 to TRBJ2-7; D is perhaps TRBD1 (6 bases). V lost 0 bases to trimming and J lost 3 bases, with 13 bases between them. The CDR3 runs 15 residues. Germline V lookup: CDR1 SGHNT, CDR2 YYREEE (reference sequence). CDR3 region: CASSLGTANYYEQYF. The CDR3 DNA is TGTGCCAGCAGCTTGGGGACAGCGAACTACTACGAGCAGTACTTC.

Points on this clone: Compared with germline, one end of the junction differs, possibly owing to a read error. This chain uses TRBV12-3 or TRBV12-4 with TRBJ2-1; 9 nucleotides line up with TRBD2. The length of the CDR3 is 11 residues. The CDR3 DNA sequence: TGTGCCAGCACGCGGGGGGGGCGGATAGTCTTC. Translation: CASTRGGRIVF.

V and J are TRBV24-1 and TRBJ2-1; 13 positions match TRBD2. Unmatched junction bases numbered 3, after V lost 5 bases and J lost 6 bases. This CDR3 has 15 residues. CDR1 is KGHDR and CDR2 is SFDVKD in the germline V gene. DNA of the CDR3: TGTGCCACCAGTGGTACTAGCGGGAGGGCCAATGAGCAGTTCTTC. Protein product: CATSGTSGRANEQFF.

The rearrangement joins TRBV29-1 to TRBJ2-1; possible D gene TRBD2, 6 bases. Germline CDR1 reads SQVTM; CDR2 reads ANQGSEA. Trimming removed 6 bases at V and 8 bases at J, with 17 bases between. The CDR3 totals 13 residues. Here the CDR3 DNA reads TGCAGCGTGCGGGACGGCAGCCGAGATGAGCAGTTCTTC. As protein: CSVRDGSRDEQFF.

This chain links TRBV5-6 with TRBJ2-6; D unclear. CDR3 length equals 13 residues. Germline V gene data show CDR1 as SGHDT and CDR2 as YYEEEE. Trimming pared 3 bases from V and 3 bases from J, leaving 4 bases between. The CDR3 protein is CASSSGGANVLTF. In DNA form, the CDR3 reads TGTGCCAGCAGCTCGGGTGGGGCCAACGTCCTGACTTTC.

The chain is built from TRBV5-1 and TRBJ2-7; the D is unclear. V lost 0 bases to trimming and J lost 5 bases, with 9 bases between them. Germline-derived CDR1 and CDR2 are SGHRS and YFSETQ. CDR3 length equals 13 residues. DNA for the CDR3: TGCGCCAGCAGCTTGGGAGCGACGGACGAGCAGTACTTC. Amino acids: CASSLGATDEQYF.

The CDR3 coding sequence is TGCGCCAGCAGCTTGGCTAGCGGGGAGACCCAGTACTTC. As protein: CASSLASGETQYF. The chain joins TRBV5-1 to TRBJ2-5; 8 bases align to TRBD2. Germline assignment: CDR1 SGHRS and CDR2 YFSETQ. The junction had 0 bases not matched to a gene; V was cut back by 0 bases and J by 5 bases. The CDR3 loop spans 13 amino acids.

This clone was found many times. The V call is TRBV21-1, the J call TRBJ1-2; TRBD1, as called in the table, went unchecked against the DNA. TRBV21-1 is noted as a pseudogene. The CDR3 is 20 amino acids. The CDR3 DNA reads as TGTGCCAGCAGCAAAGCCGTTGGGGATCCGGACAGGAGGAGGAACTATGGCTACACCTTC. Residues: CASSKAVGDPDRRRNYGYTF.

The J gene is TRBJ2-3, the V gene TRBV4-1; weak D call: TRBD2 (6 bases). The V gene's germline CDR1 is MGHRA and CDR2 YSYEKL. Trimming took off 9 bases at V and 0 bases at J, with 10 bases between the two ends. The CDR3 runs to 13 residues. CDR3 sequence reads: CASTGTSTDTQYF. The CDR3 DNA reads TGCGCCAGTACCGGGACTAGCACAGATACGCAGTATTTT.

The chain combines TRBV19 with TRBJ2-1; no definite D call. CDR1 and CDR2 from the germline V gene are LNHDA and SQIVND (reference sequence). This CDR3 has 15 amino acids. Trimming pared 2 bases from V and 5 bases from J, leaving 13 bases between. The CDR3 sequence is CASSIRPGSHNEQFF. The DNA of the CDR3 is TGTGCCAGTAGTATACGGCCAGGCAGCCACAATGAGCAGTTCTTC. Full variable domain (outside the CDR3, taken from reference TRBV19 and TRBJ2-1): DGGITQSPKYLFRKEGQNVTLSCEQNLNHDAMYWYRQDPGQGLRLIYYSQIVNDFQKGDIAEGYSVSREKKESFPLTVTSAQKNPTAFYLCASSIRPGSHNEQFFGPGTRLTVL.

This sequence joins TRBV6-6 and TRBJ2-7; 8 nucleotides match TRBD1. J gave up 0 bases and V 7 bases, and 11 bases lay outside the gene matches. The CDR3 consists of 16 residues. The germline CDR1 and CDR2 sequences are MNHNY and SVGAGI (reference sequence). This CDR3 reads CASTEGWTGSSYEQYF. The CDR3 nucleotides are TGTGCCAGCACCGAAGGGTGGACAGGGAGCTCCTACGAGCAGTACTTC.

CDR3: CASRGSGNTIYF. The CDR3 DNA reads as TGTGCCAGCAGGGGCAGTGGAAACACCATATATTTT. The rearrangement joins TRBV6-5 to TRBJ1-3; D ambiguous. V lost 6 bases, J lost 3 bases, and 6 bases lay in between. The CDR3 runs to 12 residues. In germline, CDR1 is MNHEY, CDR2 SVGAGI.

This clone has only one observation. J is TRBJ2-5 and V is TRBV7-2, with D perhaps matching TRBD2 (5 bases). V shed 5 bases and J shed 5 bases, with 12 bases lying between them. The germline gives CDR1 SGHTA, CDR2 FQGNSA. This CDR3 is built from 13 residues. CDR3 residues: CASSPTSRETQYF. The CDR3 DNA is TGTGCCAGCAGCCCCACTAGTAGGGAGACCCAGTACTTC.

V gene TRBV15 combines with J gene TRBJ2-1; the match to TRBD1 covers 8 bases. Per germline, CDR1 LNHNV and CDR2 YYDKDF (reference sequence). The CDR3 extends over 15 amino acids. Trimming took 5 bases from V and 6 from J; bases not matched to a gene: 9. The CDR3 protein is CATSGRGLGFNEQFF. DNA of the CDR3: TGTGCCACCAGCGGCAGGGGGCTGGGGTTCAATGAGCAGTTCTTC.

On this clone: Other DNA sequences in this sample translate to the same CDR3. The chain carries TRBV5-1 and TRBJ2-1, with 8 bases lining up with TRBD2. Germline CDR1 SGHRS, CDR2 YFSETQ. The junction had 6 bases not matched to a gene; V was cut back by 0 bases and J by 7 bases. The CDR3 loop spans 15 amino acids. Here the CDR3 DNA reads TGCGCCAGCAGCTTGGTGGCGGGGGGACATAATGAGCAGTTCTTC. As protein: CASSLVAGGHNEQFF.

V is TRBV5-1 and J is TRBJ2-3; 15 bases agree with TRBD2. The CDR3 is 18 residues long. Looked up from germline, CDR1 is SGHRS and CDR2 is YFSETQ. Trimming at V came to 3 bases and at J to 3 bases, leaving 8 bases not matched to a gene. CDR3 nucleotide sequence: TGCGCCAGCAGCTCCCCGGGACTAGCGGGAGGCGGAACAGATACGCAGTATTTT. Residues: CASSSPGLAGGGTDTQYF.